The rows below give T cell receptor beta chains drawn from one sample of a study of CD8 T cells in Susac syndrome. From the immunoSEQ multiplex PCR reads, TCRdb called clonotypes with MiXCR, one entry per CDR3 protein. The sample consists of about 76,000 distinct CDR3 sequences, over 85% of them appearing once. The specimen sequenced was CD8+ T cells from PBMCs. These receptors originate from a human donor with Susac syndrome. Both conserved end residues are trimmed from each CDR3. A D gene is named only where the DNA matches it firmly. Only some rows state a clone size, as once, few, many or a class for expanded clones.

cdr3_length: 16
j_call: TRBJ2-1
d_call: NA
clone_size: NA
v_call: TRBV4-1
cdr3_aa: ASSQRRGERSLYNEQF

cdr3_length: 12
j_call: TRBJ2-3
d_call: NA
clone_size: NA
v_call: TRBV12-3/TRBV12-4
cdr3_aa: ASSFRQARDTQY

cdr3_length: 18
j_call: TRBJ2-3
d_call: NA
clone_size: NA
v_call: TRBV10-1
cdr3_aa: ASSEPPSEPIKPSTDTQY

cdr3_length: 14
j_call: TRBJ2-2
d_call: NA
clone_size: NA
v_call: TRBV25-1
cdr3_aa: ASSEWGDSNTGELF

cdr3_length: 14
j_call: TRBJ2-2
d_call: NA
clone_size: NA
v_call: TRBV12-3/TRBV12-4
cdr3_aa: ASRVGGTANTGELF

cdr3_length: 15
j_call: TRBJ2-3
d_call: TRBD2
clone_size: NA
v_call: TRBV23-1
cdr3_aa: ASSRQGTSGKTDTQY

cdr3_length: 12
j_call: TRBJ2-7
d_call: NA
clone_size: NA
v_call: TRBV27
cdr3_aa: ASSARQALGEQY

cdr3_length: 12
j_call: TRBJ1-2
d_call: TRBD1
clone_size: NA
v_call: TRBV27
cdr3_aa: ASSWGQGFYGYT

cdr3_length: 12
j_call: TRBJ2-5
d_call: TRBD1
clone_size: NA
v_call: TRBV12-3/TRBV12-4
cdr3_aa: ASIKQGWEETQY

cdr3_length: 12
j_call: TRBJ1-2
d_call: NA
clone_size: NA
v_call: TRBV20-1
cdr3_aa: SARVMGPNYGYT

cdr3_length: 12
j_call: TRBJ1-1
d_call: NA
clone_size: NA
v_call: TRBV19
cdr3_aa: ASSVIGLGTEAF

cdr3_length: 14
j_call: TRBJ2-2
d_call: NA
clone_size: NA
v_call: TRBV30
cdr3_aa: AWRSIRDMNTGELF

cdr3_length: 13
j_call: TRBJ2-5
d_call: TRBD2
clone_size: NA
v_call: TRBV11-2
cdr3_aa: ASRPIAGAGETQY

cdr3_length: 9
j_call: TRBJ2-7
d_call: NA
clone_size: NA
v_call: TRBV6-6
cdr3_aa: ASSYSVEQY

cdr3_length: 12
j_call: TRBJ2-7
d_call: TRBD1
clone_size: once
v_call: TRBV3-1
cdr3_aa: ASSADRGTYEQY

cdr3_length: 12
j_call: TRBJ2-4
d_call: NA
clone_size: NA
v_call: TRBV25-1
cdr3_aa: ASSETGAKNIQY

cdr3_length: 9
j_call: TRBJ1-2
d_call: NA
clone_size: NA
v_call: TRBV6-2/TRBV6-3
cdr3_aa: ASGYGIGYT

cdr3_length: 15
j_call: TRBJ2-1
d_call: NA
clone_size: NA
v_call: TRBV4-3
cdr3_aa: ASSQEGTYTSYNEQF

cdr3_length: 11
j_call: TRBJ1-5
d_call: NA
clone_size: NA
v_call: TRBV19
cdr3_aa: ASSSAGNQPQH